Below, one TCR beta chain is given with its context. V gave up 0 bases and J gave up 0 bases; unmatched junction bases: 1. The CDR3 contains 15 residues. The germline CDR1 and CDR2 sequences are SGHTA and FQGNSA. Original handling: It was from reference gene primer amplification that nucleated cell counts were estimated. Sequencing was performed with immunoSEQ multiplex PCR; in TCRdb, only in-frame clones are kept and a portion is missing. V and J calls and clone size come straight from that table; D and trimming were deduced from the DNA. The data show approximately 250,000 clones, 70% to 85% seen once. The source of the sample is a study of blood T cell repertoires in COVID-19. Study information: Material from acute and convalescent COVID-19 was sourced from the United States, Italy and Spain. T cells, B-cell-depleted T cells, or PBMCs provided the cDNA or gDNA that served as material.

This clonotype was obtained from a man aged 40-49 years who had recovered from COVID-19. The specimen was peripheral blood. The rearrangement links TRBV7-2 to TRBJ1-2; 7 nucleotides agree with TRBD1. CDR3 in amino acids: CASSLAGTANYGYTF. The CDR3 nucleotides read TGTGCCAGCAGCTTAGCGGGGACAGCTAACTATGGCTACACCTTC.